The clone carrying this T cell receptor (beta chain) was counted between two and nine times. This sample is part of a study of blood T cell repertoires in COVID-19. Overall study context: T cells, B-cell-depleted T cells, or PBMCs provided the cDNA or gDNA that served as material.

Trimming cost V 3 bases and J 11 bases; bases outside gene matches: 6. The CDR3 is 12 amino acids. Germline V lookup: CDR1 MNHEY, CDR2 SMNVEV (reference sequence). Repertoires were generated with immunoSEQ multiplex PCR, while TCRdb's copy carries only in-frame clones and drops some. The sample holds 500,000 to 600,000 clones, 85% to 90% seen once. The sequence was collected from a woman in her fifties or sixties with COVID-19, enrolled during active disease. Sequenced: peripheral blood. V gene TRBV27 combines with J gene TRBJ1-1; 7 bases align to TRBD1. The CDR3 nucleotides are TGTGCCAGCAGTTTCCCCGGGACAGATGCTTTCTTT. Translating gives CASSFPGTDAFF.